The source of this T cell receptor (beta chain) is a study of blood T cell repertoires in COVID-19 (dated by TCRdb to 2019 to 2021). Concerning the study at large: Samples covering the acute and convalescent phases of COVID-19 were provided by collaborators in the United States, Italy and Spain. The material from the prospective study consisted of cDNA or gDNA derived from T cells, B-cell-depleted T cells, or PBMCs. Subjects who had been exposed to COVID-19, were actively infected with it, or had recovered from it provided the deeply sampled blood TCRbeta repertoires that made up the dataset. A freely available public database, intended as a resource for researchers studying the immune response to SARS-CoV-2, is where the repertoires were released. Samples came from the ongoing ImmuneRACE study (first 160 participants) plus 1,254 subjects from 6 global collaborators. A de-identified subject ID, COVID-19 status, age in years and sex were almost always included in the sample metadata. HLA class I and class II types, where available, came from metadata supplied by the sample provider rather than from assay-based typing. Broad study findings and their caveats: How much clinical and demographic metadata was included differed by source and by participant, and the metadata was provided uncurated.

TCRbeta CDR3 regions were amplified from genomic DNA by means of the immunoSEQ Assay, a bias-controlled multiplex PCR. Processing in the source paper ran as follows. Nucleated cell counts per sample were estimated from amplification of reference gene primers within the assay. To quantify the absolute abundance of each unique TCRbeta CDR3 rearrangement, sequence reads were collapsed and filtered. For each sample, productive Simpson clonality was calculated as the square root of Simpson's diversity index across productive rearrangements. In its TCRdb copy, this immuneACCESS table keeps in-frame sequences only and misses some clones. Where compared with another copy, unresolved V genes explain less than half of these, and the others have no known cause. The V and J calls and the clone size are those of that table, but D and trimming were determined from the DNA. The sample data list 85,000 to 110,000 clones, and more than 80% of these were observed just once. The ten biggest clones cover 12% of the sample.

As regards this clone: Its antigen remains unidentified. Base quality data are lacking; no much larger clone is found one base away.

Per the germline V gene, LGHNT is the CDR1 and FRNRAP is the CDR2. Trimming at the junction amounts to 1 base on V and 7 bases on J, and the germline ends lie 14 bases apart. From the cysteine up to the phenylalanine, the CDR3 has a length of 15 residues. CDR3 DNA is the only sequence kept; it has 45 bases, read in frame from the first base. Whole blood was collected in K2EDTA tubes by collaborating institutions according to the institutions' own protocols. For TCRbeta analysis, collaborators shipped samples as frozen whole blood, isolated PBMCs, or DNA extracted from either of those sample types. Sequencing was performed on peripheral blood. The source is a human donor in a cohort sampled during active COVID-19. The sequence joins TRBV12-5 to TRBJ1-5; the D gene is perhaps TRBD1, on 6 matching bases. The encoded CDR3 is CASGLDSQGFQPQHF. The DNA sequence reads TGTGCTAGTGGTTTGGACTCACAGGGCTTCCAGCCCCAGCATTTT.